One and the same sample provided the 22 T cell receptor beta chains below, sequenced in a study of early stage breast cancer tumors. Only in-frame clones appear in the TCRdb table, and some are missing; sequencing was by immunoSEQ multiplex PCR. The data show 40,000 to 60,000 clones, with roughly 78% seen just once and about 3.4% held by the top ten. The sample taken for sequencing was blood. The receptor set was obtained from a person aged 40 to 49 with breast cancer.

This clone has only a few counts. In nucleotides, the CDR3 is TGTGCCAGCAGCCCTAAACCGGGCGGGAACACCGGGGAGCTGTTTTTT. Translated, it gives CASSPKPGGNTGELFF. V usage is TRBV7-9 and J usage is TRBJ2-2; D is unresolved. Germline CDR1 and CDR2: SEHNR and FQNEAQ (reference sequence). The V gene lost 5 bases and the J gene lost 1 base, with 14 bases spanning the gap. The CDR3 contains 16 residues. The full variable domain, rest sourced from reference TRBV7-9 and TRBJ2-2, is DTGVSQNPRHKITKRGQNVTFRCDPISEHNRLYWYRQTLGQGPEFLTYFQNEAQLEKSRLLSDRFSAERPKGSFSTLEIQRTEQGDSAMYLCASSPKPGGNTGELFFGEGSRLTVL.

V gene TRBV11-2 combines with J gene TRBJ1-3; D may be TRBD1 (5 bases). The germline gives CDR1 SGHAT, CDR2 FQNNGV. The CDR3 loop spans 16 amino acids. The V gene lost 5 bases and the J gene lost 3 bases, with 17 bases spanning the gap. The DNA for the CDR3 is TGTGCCAGCAGCCAAACCAGGGTTGCGGGTGGAAACACCATATATTTT. It codes for CASSQTRVAGGNTIYF.

This clone was picked up one time. J is TRBJ1-5 and V is TRBV5-1, with a weak D call TRBD1 (6 bases). V lost 5 bases and J lost 0, with 12 bases in between. This CDR3 comprises 15 residues. Looked up from germline, CDR1 is SGHRS and CDR2 is YFSETQ. The CDR3 loop is CASSPQGDSNQPQHF. The CDR3 nucleotides read TGCGCCAGCAGTCCACAGGGTGATAGCAATCAGCCCCAGCATTTT.

The chain recombines TRBV27 with TRBJ2-4, with TRBD1 matching over 9 bases. Unmatched junction bases numbered 5, after V lost 4 bases and J lost 7 bases. CDR1 and CDR2 (germline): MNHEY, SMNVEV (reference sequence). The CDR3 covers 14 residues. The CDR3 loop reads CASSSSGTGNIQYF. DNA for the CDR3: TGTGCCAGCAGTTCATCCGGGACAGGGAACATTCAGTACTTC.

The J gene is TRBJ2-3, the V gene TRBV6-1; no firm D call. Trimming took 4 bases from V and 7 from J, leaving 12 bases between them. The CDR3 is 13 amino acids. CDR1 and CDR2 from the germline V gene are MNHNS and SASEGT. The CDR3 DNA is TGTGCCAGCAGTGCGACTTATGTAAATACGCAGTATTTT. It is translated as CASSATYVNTQYF.

The gene calls are TRBV2 and TRBJ1-2; 7 bases fit TRBD1. Germline CDR1 and CDR2: SNHLY and FYNNEI. The CDR3 sequence is 16 residues long. The ends lost 5 bases at V and 6 bases at J; junction bases unmatched: 15. CDR3 protein: CASSLKLTGLLDGYTF. DNA of the CDR3: TGTGCCAGCAGTCTAAAACTGACAGGGCTCCTCGATGGCTACACCTTC.

J is TRBJ2-7 and V is TRBV6-5; 7 bases are shared with TRBD2. The CDR3 covers 13 residues. V shed 7 bases, J shed 5 bases, and the junction held 8 bases outside the gene matches. Germline lookup yields CDR1 MNHEY and CDR2 SVGAGI. This chain's CDR3 is CASTLGGVNEQYF. The CDR3 region has the DNA TGTGCCAGCACCCTGGGGGGGGTCAACGAGCAGTACTTC.

The chain has TRBV7-9 and TRBJ2-5; D is perhaps TRBD1 or TRBD2 (5 bases each). CDR1 SEHNR and CDR2 FQNEAQ come from the germline V gene (reference sequence). This CDR3 has 16 amino acids. The ends were cut back, 5 bases at V and 2 bases at J, with 18 bases in the middle. CDR3 bases: TGTGCCAGCAGCCGCCGGCAGGGAGTTGGGCAAGAGACCCAGTACTTC. Its protein is CASSRRQGVGQETQYF.

The chain has TRBV19 and TRBJ2-1; D uncertain. Germline loops: CDR1 LNHDA, CDR2 SQIVND (reference sequence). V was shortened by 4 bases and J by 3 bases, with 7 bases between the two germline ends. This CDR3 has 13 residues. This chain's CDR3 is CASSTTLYNEQFF. The CDR3 DNA reads TGTGCCAGTAGTACGACTCTCTACAATGAGCAGTTCTTC.

The chain employs TRBV7-9 and TRBJ1-5, with D unclear. Trimming stripped 2 bases from V and 4 bases from J, with 3 bases between. CDR1 SEHNR and CDR2 FQNEAQ come from the germline V gene (reference sequence). CDR3 size: 12 residues. CDR3 protein: CASSLQNQPQHF. CDR3 nucleotide sequence: TGTGCCAGCAGCTTACAAAATCAGCCCCAGCATTTT.

This chain connects TRBV18 to TRBJ1-2; TRBD1 agrees at 9 bases. CDR3 length: 16 residues. CDR1 and CDR2 (germline): KGHSH, LQKENI. J was trimmed by 7 bases and V by 4 bases; bases with no gene match: 13. The CDR3 protein is CASSLRAGTGPAGYTF. The CDR3 DNA follows: TGTGCCAGCTCACTACGTGCCGGGACAGGGCCTGCTGGCTACACCTTC.

This rearrangement joins TRBV30 to TRBJ2-2; no reliable D call. Trimming pared 2 bases from V and 6 bases from J, leaving 22 bases between. The CDR3 contains 17 residues. Germline CDR1 GTSNPN, CDR2 SVGIG (reference sequence). CDR3 nucleotide sequence: TGTGCCTGGAGTTACCTTGCGGCCAGACGGATGGCCGGGGAGCTGTTTTTT. Translating gives CAWSYLAARRMAGELFF.

CDR3 sequence (DNA): TGTGCCAGCGGACAGGGGGCTGGAGAGACCCAGTACTTC. Translating gives CASGQGAGETQYF. The chain combines TRBV19 with TRBJ2-5; 11 bases are a match to TRBD1. Germline V gives CDR1 LNHDA, CDR2 SQIVND (reference sequence). V shed 9 bases, J shed 4 bases, and the junction held 4 bases outside the gene matches. The CDR3 spans 13 residues.

The chain couples TRBV2 to TRBJ2-3; no clear D gene. This CDR3 is built from 13 residues. Looked up from germline, CDR1 is SNHLY and CDR2 is FYNNEI. With 2 bases removed from V and 6 bases from J, the gap between germline ends came to 9 bases. This chain's CDR3 is CASSELDSDTQYF. In DNA, the CDR3 is TGTGCCAGCAGTGAACTAGATTCCGATACGCAGTATTTT.

The chain has TRBV7-2 and TRBJ1-1; the D is unclear. This CDR3 is 14 amino acids long. Trimming shortened V by 4 bases and J by 1 base, and 10 bases separated the two germline ends. Germline CDR1 reads SGHTA; CDR2 reads FQGNSA. CDR3 bases: TGTGCCAGCAGCTGGCGGGCAGCGAACACTGAAGCTTTCTTT. Its translation: CASSWRAANTEAFF.

V usage is TRBV5-1 and J usage is TRBJ2-7, with 7 bases lining up with TRBD1. CDR1 and CDR2 from the germline V gene are SGHRS and YFSETQ. Trimming cost V 2 bases and J 3 bases; bases outside gene matches: 8. The CDR3 contains 15 residues. The CDR3, as DNA: TGCGCCAGCAGCTTACGACAGGGCGGAGGCTACGAGCAGTACTTC. Its protein is CASSLRQGGGYEQYF.

This clone has a handful of counts. J is TRBJ1-1 and V is TRBV19; the D is unclear. The V end was cut by 1 base, the J end by 4 bases, with 7 bases between. Germline CDR1 is LNHDA and CDR2 is SQIVND (reference sequence). The CDR3 covers 13 residues. The CDR3 loop reads CASSIVGSTEAFF. Here the CDR3 DNA reads TGTGCCAGTAGTATAGTTGGTAGCACTGAAGCTTTCTTT.

The chain recombines TRBV30 with TRBJ2-3; D unresolved. Per germline, CDR1 GTSNPN and CDR2 SVGIG (reference sequence). The CDR3 has 15 residues. V was trimmed by 8 bases and J by 0 bases, leaving 18 bases between them. The CDR3 loop reads CALFSGVGSTDTQYF. The CDR3 nucleotides are TGTGCCCTCTTCAGTGGGGTAGGGAGCACAGATACGCAGTATTTT.

This clone was seen more than once but under ten times. CDR3 DNA: TGTGCCAGAGCTTCGGGAGGGGACCACGAGCAGTACTTC. It encodes CARASGGDHEQYF. The chain is built from TRBV19 and TRBJ2-7; 8 nucleotides align to TRBD2. The CDR3 has 13 amino acids. Germline-derived CDR1 and CDR2 are LNHDA and SQIVND (reference sequence). With V trimmed by 9 bases and J by 5 bases, 9 bases remained unmatched.

This rearrangement joins TRBV21-1 to TRBJ2-5; the table calls TRBD2, which could not be checked here. TRBV21-1 counts as a pseudogene. The CDR3 has 14 residues. CDR3 DNA sequence: TGTGCCAGCAGCAAGAGCGAGGTTGAAGAGACCCAGTACTTC. Protein: CASSKSEVEETQYF.

The V gene is TRBV7-9, the J gene TRBJ2-1; 9 positions agree with TRBD1. The J segment lost 7 bases and the V segment lost 6 bases, leaving 13 bases of the junction unmatched. Germline lookup yields CDR1 SEHNR and CDR2 FQNEAQ (reference sequence). The CDR3 length is 16 residues. The CDR3 bases are TGTGCCAGCAGACCACCGGGACAGGGCTCGATTAATGAGCAGTTCTTC. The encoded protein is CASRPPGQGSINEQFF.

V and J are TRBV11-1 and TRBJ1-2; no reliable D call. The CDR3 sequence is 12 residues long. Trimming removed 4 bases from V and 5 bases from J, with 8 bases in between. Looked up from germline, CDR1 is SGHAT and CDR2 is FQDESV (reference sequence). CDR3 residues: CASSSDGYGYTF. The DNA of the CDR3 is TGTGCCAGCAGCTCGGACGGATATGGCTACACCTTC.